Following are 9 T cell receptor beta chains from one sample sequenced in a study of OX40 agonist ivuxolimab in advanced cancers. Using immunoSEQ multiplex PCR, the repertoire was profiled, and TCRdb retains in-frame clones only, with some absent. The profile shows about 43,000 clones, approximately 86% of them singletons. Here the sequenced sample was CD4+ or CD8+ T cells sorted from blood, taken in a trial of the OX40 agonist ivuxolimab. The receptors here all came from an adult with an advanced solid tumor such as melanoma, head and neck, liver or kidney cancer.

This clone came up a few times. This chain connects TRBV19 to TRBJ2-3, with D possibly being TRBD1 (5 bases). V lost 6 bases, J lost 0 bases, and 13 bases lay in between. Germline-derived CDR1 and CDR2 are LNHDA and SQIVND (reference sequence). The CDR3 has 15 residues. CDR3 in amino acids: CASSNRSWSTDTQYF. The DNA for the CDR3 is TGTGCCAGTAGCAACAGGAGCTGGAGCACAGATACGCAGTATTTT.

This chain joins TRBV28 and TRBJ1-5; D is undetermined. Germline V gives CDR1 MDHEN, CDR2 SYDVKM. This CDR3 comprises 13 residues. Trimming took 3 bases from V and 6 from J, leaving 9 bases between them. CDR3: CASSFPEGQPQHF. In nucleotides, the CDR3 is TGTGCCAGCAGTTTCCCGGAGGGTCAGCCCCAGCATTTT.

The CDR3 DNA is TGTGCCAGCAGCCCCTCCGGGTTCGTCGACAGGGGGCTCTATGGCTACACCTTC. Its protein product is CASSPSGFVDRGLYGYTF. The chain links TRBV7-3 to TRBJ1-2; TRBD1 aligns across 10 bases. Germline V gene lookup returns CDR1 SGHTA and CDR2 FQGTGA. The CDR3 is made up of 18 amino acids. The ends lost 5 bases at V and 4 bases at J; junction bases unmatched: 16.

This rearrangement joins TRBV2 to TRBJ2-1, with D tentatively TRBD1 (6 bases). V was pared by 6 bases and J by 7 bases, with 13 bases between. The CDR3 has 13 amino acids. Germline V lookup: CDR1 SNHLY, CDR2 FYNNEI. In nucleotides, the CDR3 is TGTGCCAGCAGCGGGGACACGAGGAATGAGCAGTTCTTC. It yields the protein CASSGDTRNEQFF.

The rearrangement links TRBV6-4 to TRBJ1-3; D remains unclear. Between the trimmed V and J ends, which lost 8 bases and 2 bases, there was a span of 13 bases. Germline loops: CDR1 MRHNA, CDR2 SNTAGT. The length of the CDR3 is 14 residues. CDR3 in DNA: TGTGCCAGCGGGTCAAACCCCCCTGGAAACACCATATATTTT. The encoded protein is CASGSNPPGNTIYF.

The CDR3: CASSTADREYEQYF. The CDR3 DNA reads as TGTGCCAGTAGTACGGCGGACAGGGAGTACGAGCAGTACTTC. The V call is TRBV19, the J call TRBJ2-7; 8 bases align to TRBD1. The CDR3 runs to 14 residues. V dropped 4 bases and J dropped 4; count of bases not matched to a gene: 6. CDR1 and CDR2 (germline): LNHDA, SQIVND (reference sequence).

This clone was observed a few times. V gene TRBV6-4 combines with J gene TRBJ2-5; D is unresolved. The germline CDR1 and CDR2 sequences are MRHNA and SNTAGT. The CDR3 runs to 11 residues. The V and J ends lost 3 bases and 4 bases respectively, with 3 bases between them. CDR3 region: CASSETETQYF. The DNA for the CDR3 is TGTGCCAGCAGTGAAACAGAGACCCAGTACTTC.

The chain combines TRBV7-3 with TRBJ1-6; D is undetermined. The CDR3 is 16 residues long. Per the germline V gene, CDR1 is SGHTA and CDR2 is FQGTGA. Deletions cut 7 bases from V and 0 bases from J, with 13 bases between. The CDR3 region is CASTPPLSSYNSPLHF. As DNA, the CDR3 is TGTGCCAGCACCCCACCGTTAAGCTCCTATAATTCACCCCTCCACTTT.

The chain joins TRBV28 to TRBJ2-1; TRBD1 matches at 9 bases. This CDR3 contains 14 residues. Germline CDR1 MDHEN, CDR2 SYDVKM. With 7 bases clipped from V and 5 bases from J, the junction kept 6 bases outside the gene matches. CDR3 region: CASTADRGHNEQFF. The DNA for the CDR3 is TGTGCCAGCACCGCGGACAGGGGCCACAATGAGCAGTTCTTC. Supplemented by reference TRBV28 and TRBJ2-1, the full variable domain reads DVKVTQSSRYLVKRTGEKVFLECVQDMDHENMFWYRQDPGLGLRLIYFSYDVKMKEKGDIPEGYSVSREKKERFSLILESASTNQTSMYLCASTADRGHNEQFFGPGTRLTVL.